This T cell receptor (beta chain) is from a study of cytomegalovirus exposure and HLA in healthy donors. Notes on the study in general: Reportedly, cytomegalovirus status was diagnosed with high sensitivity and specificity. A list of roughly 180 TCR beta chains associated with cytomegalovirus was given.

The CDR3 consists of 17 residues. Germline values: CDR1 MGHRA, CDR2 YSYEKL. J was trimmed by 0 bases and V by 1 base; bases with no gene match: 9. Vbeta (60) and Jbeta (13) primers were used in the PCR. The repertoire was sequenced with immunoSEQ multiplex PCR; TCRdb's copy has only in-frame clones and lacks some. The sample has 110,000 or so clones; approximately 83% are singletons. This clone was counted a single time. Its specificity is unknown. The source of this sequence is a woman under 30 in good health and CMV-seronegative. Material for sequencing was PBMCs. This chain uses TRBV4-1 with TRBJ2-7; TRBD1 agrees at 7 bases. CDR3: CASSQGITGAFSYEQYF. The CDR3 DNA reads TGCGCCAGCAGCCAAGGCATTACAGGGGCTTTCTCCTACGAGCAGTACTTC.